The source of this TCR beta chain is a study of response to subunit inactivated influenza vaccine. TCRdb passed the RT-PCR reads through MiXCR, listing each CDR3 protein once. The sample yields around 190,000 distinct CDR3 sequences, about 10% seen once. Findings of the study overall: Each seasonal influenza vaccination, the authors suggested, recruits few new T cells.

Ten or more counts support this clonotype. The antigen is undetermined. The TCR originated in a man in his fifties or sixties who received an inactivated influenza vaccine. Sequenced material: non-naive T cells sorted from PBMCs, taken on the day of vaccination.

The CDR3 sequence is CSAMTGGEETQYF. As DNA, the CDR3 is TGCAGTGCCATGACAGGGGGCGAGGAGACCCAGTACTTC. The J gene is TRBJ2-5, the V gene TRBV20-1; the match to TRBD1 covers 10 bases. The CDR3 totals 13 residues. The V segment lost 6 bases and the J segment 5 bases; nucleotides outside the gene matches: 6. Germline loops: CDR1 DFQATT, CDR2 SNEGSKA (reference sequence).